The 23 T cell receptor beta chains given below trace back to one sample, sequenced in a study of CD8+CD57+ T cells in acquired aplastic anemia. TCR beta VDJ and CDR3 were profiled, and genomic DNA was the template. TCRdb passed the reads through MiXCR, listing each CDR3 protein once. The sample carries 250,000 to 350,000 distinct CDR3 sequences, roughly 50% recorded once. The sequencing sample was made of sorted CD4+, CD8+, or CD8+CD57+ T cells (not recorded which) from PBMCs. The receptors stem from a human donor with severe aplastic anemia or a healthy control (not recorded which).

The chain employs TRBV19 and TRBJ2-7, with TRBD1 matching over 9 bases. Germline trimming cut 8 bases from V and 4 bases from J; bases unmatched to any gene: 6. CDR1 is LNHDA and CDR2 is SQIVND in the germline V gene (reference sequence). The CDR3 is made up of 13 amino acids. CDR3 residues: CASGGQGIYEQYF. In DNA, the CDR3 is TGTGCCAGTGGCGGACAGGGGATATACGAGCAGTACTTC.

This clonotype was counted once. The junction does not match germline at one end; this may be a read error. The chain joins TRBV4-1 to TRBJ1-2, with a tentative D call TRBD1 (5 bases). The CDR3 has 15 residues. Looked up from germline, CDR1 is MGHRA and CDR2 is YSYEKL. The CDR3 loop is CASSQDRRGTAGYTF. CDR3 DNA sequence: TGTGCCAGCAGCCAAGATCGGCGAGGGACCGCTGGCTACACCTTC.

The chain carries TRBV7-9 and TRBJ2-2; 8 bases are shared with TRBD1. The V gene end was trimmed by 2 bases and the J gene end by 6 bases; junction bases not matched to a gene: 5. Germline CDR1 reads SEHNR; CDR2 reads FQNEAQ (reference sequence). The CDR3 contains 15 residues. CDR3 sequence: CASSLTTGASGELFF. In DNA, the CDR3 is TGTGCCAGCAGCTTAACGACAGGGGCATCCGGGGAGCTGTTTTTT.

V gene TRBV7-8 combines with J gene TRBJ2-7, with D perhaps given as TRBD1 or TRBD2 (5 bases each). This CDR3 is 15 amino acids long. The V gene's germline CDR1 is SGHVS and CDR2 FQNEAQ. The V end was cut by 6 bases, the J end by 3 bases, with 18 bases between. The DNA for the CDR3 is TGTGCCAGCAGTCCCCCAGGGACCCCGAACTACGAGCAGTACTTC. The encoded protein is CASSPPGTPNYEQYF.

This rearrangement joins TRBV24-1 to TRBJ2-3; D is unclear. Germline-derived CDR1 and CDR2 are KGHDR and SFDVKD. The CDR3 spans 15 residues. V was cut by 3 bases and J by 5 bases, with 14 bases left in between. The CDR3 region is CATSDPATLEDTQYF. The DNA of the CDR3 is TGTGCCACCAGTGATCCCGCTACCTTAGAAGATACGCAGTATTTT.

CDR3 DNA: TGTGCCACCAGTGACTTCGAGGGTTGGCGCTCGACGCAGTATTTT. This sequence encodes CATSDFEGWRSTQYF. The chain employs TRBV24-1 and TRBJ2-3; D might be TRBD2 (5 bases). In germline, CDR1 is KGHDR, CDR2 SFDVKD. CDR3 length: 15 residues. The V end was cut by 4 bases, the J end by 9 bases, with 19 bases between.

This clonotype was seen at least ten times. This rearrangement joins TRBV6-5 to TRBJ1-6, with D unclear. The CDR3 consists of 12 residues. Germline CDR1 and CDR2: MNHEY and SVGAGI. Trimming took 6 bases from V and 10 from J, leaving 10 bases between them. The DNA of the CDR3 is TGTGCCAGCAGCCTTACAAACTCACCCCTCCACTTT. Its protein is CASSLTNSPLHF.

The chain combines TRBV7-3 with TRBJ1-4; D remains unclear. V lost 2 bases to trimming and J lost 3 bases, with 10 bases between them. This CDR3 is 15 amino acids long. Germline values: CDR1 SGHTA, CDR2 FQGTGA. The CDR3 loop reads CASSLGSGSNEKLFF. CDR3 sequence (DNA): TGTGCCAGCAGCTTAGGTTCAGGTTCTAATGAAAAACTGTTTTTT.

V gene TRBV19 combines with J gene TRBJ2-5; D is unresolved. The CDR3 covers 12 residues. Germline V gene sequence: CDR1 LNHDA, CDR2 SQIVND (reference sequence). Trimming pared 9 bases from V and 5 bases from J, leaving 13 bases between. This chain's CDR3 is CASHGYRETQYF. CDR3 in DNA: TGTGCCAGCCACGGCTATAGGGAGACCCAGTACTTC.

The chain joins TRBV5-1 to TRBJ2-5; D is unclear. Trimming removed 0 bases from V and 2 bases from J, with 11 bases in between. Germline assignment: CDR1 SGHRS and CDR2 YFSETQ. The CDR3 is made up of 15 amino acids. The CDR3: CASSLAFSGQETQYF. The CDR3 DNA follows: TGCGCCAGCAGCTTGGCTTTCAGTGGGCAAGAGACCCAGTACTTC.

The CDR3 reads CASSLEPAGEQYF. In nucleotides, the CDR3 is TGTGCCAGCAGCTTAGAGCCAGCCGGCGAGCAGTACTTC. The chain employs TRBV11-2 and TRBJ2-7, with D unclear. Per the germline V gene, CDR1 is SGHAT and CDR2 is FQNNGV. Trimming took 0 bases from V and 6 from J, leaving 9 bases between them. The CDR3 totals 13 residues.

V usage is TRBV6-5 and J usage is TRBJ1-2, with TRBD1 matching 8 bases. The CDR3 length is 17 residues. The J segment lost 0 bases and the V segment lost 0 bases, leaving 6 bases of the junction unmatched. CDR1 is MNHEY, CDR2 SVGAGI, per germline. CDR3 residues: CASSYSVTGATNYGYTF. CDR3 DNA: TGTGCCAGCAGTTACTCGGTGACAGGGGCGACTAACTATGGCTACACCTTC.

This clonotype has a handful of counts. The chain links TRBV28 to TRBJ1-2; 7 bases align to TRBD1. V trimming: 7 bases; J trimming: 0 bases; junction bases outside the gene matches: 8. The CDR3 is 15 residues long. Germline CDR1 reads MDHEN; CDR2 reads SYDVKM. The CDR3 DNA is TGTGCCAGCATCCAAGGGGGCGAGACTAACTATGGCTACACCTTC. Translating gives CASIQGGETNYGYTF.

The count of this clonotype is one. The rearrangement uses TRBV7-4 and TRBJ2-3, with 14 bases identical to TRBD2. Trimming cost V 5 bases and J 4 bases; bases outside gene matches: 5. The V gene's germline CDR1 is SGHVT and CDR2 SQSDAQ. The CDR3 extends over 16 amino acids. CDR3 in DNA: TGTGCCAGCAGCCCGACTAGCGGGAGGGCTGCAGATACGCAGTATTTT. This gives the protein CASSPTSGRAADTQYF. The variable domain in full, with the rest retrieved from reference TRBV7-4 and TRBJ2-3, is GAGVSQSPRYKVAKRGRDVALRCDSISGHVTLYWYRQTLGQGSEVLTYSQSDAQRDKSGRPSGRFSAERPERSVSTLKIQRTEQGDSAVYLCASSPTSGRAADTQYFGPGTRLTVL.

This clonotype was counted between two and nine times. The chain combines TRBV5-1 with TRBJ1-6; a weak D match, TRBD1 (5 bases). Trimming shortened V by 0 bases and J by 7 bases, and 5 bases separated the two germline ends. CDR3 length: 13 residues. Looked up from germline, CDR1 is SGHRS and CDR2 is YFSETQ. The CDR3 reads CASSLDRNSPLHF. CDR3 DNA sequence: TGCGCCAGCAGCTTGGACAGGAATTCACCCCTCCACTTT.

The CDR3 spells CASSVWTVSTNEKLFF. The CDR3 bases are TGTGCCAGCAGTGTTTGGACAGTTTCAACTAATGAAAAACTGTTTTTT. The chain links TRBV25-1 to TRBJ1-4, with TRBD1 as a possible D gene (6 bases). The germline gives CDR1 MGHDK, CDR2 SYGVNS. V lost 4 bases to trimming and J lost 0 bases, with 12 bases between them. The CDR3 is 16 residues long. Combining the CDR3 with reference TRBV25-1 and TRBJ1-4 gives the whole variable domain EADIYQTPRYLVIGTGKKITLECSQTMGHDKMYWYQQDPGMELHLIHYSYGVNSTEKGDLSSESTVSRIRTEHFPLTLESARPSHTSQYLCASSVWTVSTNEKLFFGSGTQLSVL.

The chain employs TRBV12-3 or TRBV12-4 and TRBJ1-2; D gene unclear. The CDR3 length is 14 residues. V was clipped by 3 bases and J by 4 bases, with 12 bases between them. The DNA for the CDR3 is TGTGCCAGCAGTTTCGGTGGCAGGACCTATGGCTACACCTTC. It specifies CASSFGGRTYGYTF.

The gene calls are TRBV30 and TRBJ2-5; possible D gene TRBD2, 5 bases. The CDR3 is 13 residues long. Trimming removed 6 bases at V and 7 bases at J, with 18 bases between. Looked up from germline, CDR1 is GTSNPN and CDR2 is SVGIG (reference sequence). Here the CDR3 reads CACRAGPFGTQYF. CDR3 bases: TGTGCCTGTAGGGCGGGTCCATTTGGGACCCAGTACTTC. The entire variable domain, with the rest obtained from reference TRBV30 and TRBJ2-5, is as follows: SQTIHQWPATLVQPVGSPLSLECTVEGTSNPNLYWYRQAAGRGLQLLFYSVGIGQISSEVPQNLSASRPQDRQFILSSKKLLLSDSGFYLCACRAGPFGTQYFGPGTRLLVL.

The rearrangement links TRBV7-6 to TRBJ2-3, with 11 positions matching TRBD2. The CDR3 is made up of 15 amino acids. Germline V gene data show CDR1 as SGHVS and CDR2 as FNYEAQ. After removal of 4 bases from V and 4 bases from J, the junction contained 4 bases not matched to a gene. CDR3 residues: CASSSHSGGADTQYF. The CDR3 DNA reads TGTGCCAGCAGCTCCCATAGCGGGGGGGCAGATACGCAGTATTTT.

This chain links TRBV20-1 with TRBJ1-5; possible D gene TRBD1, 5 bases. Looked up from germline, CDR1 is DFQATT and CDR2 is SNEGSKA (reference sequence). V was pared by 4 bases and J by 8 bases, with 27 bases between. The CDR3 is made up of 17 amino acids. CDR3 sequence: CSATVGGKGPEREPQHF. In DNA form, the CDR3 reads TGCAGTGCTACTGTGGGGGGAAAGGGCCCTGAGAGGGAGCCCCAGCATTTT.

The CDR3 reads CASSLGGRTAYEQYF. The CDR3, as DNA: TGTGCCAGCAGCTTAGGGGGGCGTACCGCCTACGAGCAGTACTTC. The chain couples TRBV7-9 to TRBJ2-7; perhaps TRBD1 as D (6 bases). Trimming took off 1 base at V and 2 bases at J, with 12 bases between the two ends. This CDR3 is built from 15 residues. In germline, CDR1 is SEHNR, CDR2 FQNEAQ (reference sequence).

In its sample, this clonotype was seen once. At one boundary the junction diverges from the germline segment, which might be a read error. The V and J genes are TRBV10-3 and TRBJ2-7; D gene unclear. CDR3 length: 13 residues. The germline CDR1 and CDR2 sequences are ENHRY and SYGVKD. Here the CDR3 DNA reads TGTGCCAGCAGTCAACTATCCGGTAGCGAGCAGTACTTC. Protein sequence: CASSQLSGSEQYF.

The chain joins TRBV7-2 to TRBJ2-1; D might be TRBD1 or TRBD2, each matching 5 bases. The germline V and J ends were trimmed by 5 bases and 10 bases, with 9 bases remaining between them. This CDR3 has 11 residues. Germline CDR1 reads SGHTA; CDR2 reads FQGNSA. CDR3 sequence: CASSPGPEQFF. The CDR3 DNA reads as TGTGCCAGCAGCCCGGGACCAGAGCAGTTCTTC. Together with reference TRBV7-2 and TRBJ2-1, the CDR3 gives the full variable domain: GAGVSQSPSNKVTEKGKDVELRCDPISGHTALYWYRQSLGQGLEFLIYFQGNSAPDKSGLPSDRFSAERTGGSVSTLTIQRTQQEDSAVYLCASSPGPEQFFGPGTRLTVL.